The present T cell receptor (beta chain) was sequenced within a study of siplizumab effects on memory and regulatory T cells. Study-wide points: Among mappable alloreactive CD4+ clones, the Treg-derived fraction averaged approximately 69% with siplizumab versus more than 25% in controls. Confirmatory evidence of suppressive function in proliferating siplizumab-culture Tregs was not obtained. Apparently more diverse than memory cells, naive T cells also seemed major alloresponse contributors.

Assays covered roughly 100,000 TCR templates per sample. The assay was immunoSEQ multiplex PCR, and TCRdb's table has in-frame clones only and misses some. The table has over 100,000 clones, 85% to 95% seen once. Germline CDR1 reads SGDLS; CDR2 reads YYNGEE. The CDR3 is made up of 14 amino acids. V gave up 3 bases and J gave up 0 bases; unmatched junction bases: 1. In the case of this clone: No antigen is known for it.

The receptor was derived from a human donor in good health. The sample taken for sequencing was Tregs sorted from blood. The V and J genes are TRBV9 and TRBJ1-1, with 8 positions matching TRBD1. CDR3 region: CASSETGVNTEAFF. The CDR3 bases are TGTGCCAGCAGCGAGACAGGGGTGAACACTGAAGCTTTCTTT.